The sample holds many counts of the clone carrying this T cell receptor (beta chain). This sample is part of a study of neurological immune-mediated disorders. The CDR3 loop spans 15 amino acids. CDR1 and CDR2 (germline): LNHNV, YYDKDF (reference sequence). With 3 bases removed from V and 10 bases from J, the gap between germline ends came to 16 bases. MiXCR, applied by TCRdb to the 5' RACE reads, yields one record per CDR3 protein. This table holds about 10,000 distinct CDR3 sequences, around 21% found once. The rearrangement uses TRBV15 and TRBJ1-6; perhaps TRBD1 as D (6 bases). This receptor was obtained from a woman in her thirties or forties with multiple sclerosis. The sequencing sample was made of CD8+ T cells from blood. The DNA for the CDR3 is TGTGCCACCAGCAGGAGTGGGACATCGGGGTCACCCCTCCACTTT. It is translated as CATSRSGTSGSPLHF.